A selection of T cell receptor beta chains follows, all from one sample in a study of shared clonotypes between healthy human individuals. The repertoire was sequenced with immunoSEQ multiplex PCR; TCRdb's copy has only in-frame clones and lacks some. This sample has about half a million clones, with around four fifths found just once. Sequenced material: PBMCs. The receptors come from a woman in her thirties or forties in good health. Some clones in this sample may be carry-over from other donors' samples. The CDR3 runs from the conserved cysteine through the conserved F or W. A D gene is named only where the DNA matches it firmly. Clone size is not always given. Where it is, it says once, few, many or a class for expanded clones.

cdr3_aa cdr3_nt j_call clone_size v_call d_call
CASSLGLAGVTDTQYF TGCGCCAGCAGCCTAGGACTAGCGGGTGTCACAGATACGCAGTATTTT TRBJ2-3 NA TRBV5-1 TRBD2
CASSEMQAPSYEQYF TGTGCCAGCAGTGAAATGCAGGCCCCCTCCTACGAGCAGTACTTC TRBJ2-7 few TRBV6-1 NA
CASSVKLAGGGEQYF TGTGCCAGCAGCGTGAAACTAGCGGGAGGCGGCGAGCAGTACTTC TRBJ2-7 NA TRBV9 TRBD2
CASSFSRYEQYF TGTGCCAGCAGCTTTTCTCGGTACGAGCAGTACTTC TRBJ2-7 NA TRBV7-2 NA
CASSLAAGQGGGYTF TGTGCCAGCAGCTTGGCCGCGGGACAGGGCGGCGGCTACACCTTC TRBJ1-2 NA TRBV5-6 TRBD1
CASSPGTGVGEQYF TGTGCCAGCAGCCCCGGGACAGGGGTGGGGGAGCAGTACTTC TRBJ2-7 NA TRBV5-4 TRBD1
CASTNQGEKLFF TGTGCCAGCACCAATCAAGGTGAAAAACTGTTTTTT TRBJ1-4 once TRBV5-6 NA
CASSLVGLATYEQYF TGCGCCAGCAGCTTGGTAGGACTAGCGACCTACGAGCAGTACTTC TRBJ2-7 NA TRBV5-1 TRBD2
CASSSVAGGYNEQFF TGTGCCAGCAGCTCTGTAGCGGGAGGCTACAATGAGCAGTTCTTC TRBJ2-1 once TRBV7-2 TRBD2
CASSQGHQPNQPQHF TGTGCCAGCAGCCAGGGACACCAACCTAATCAGCCCCAGCATTTT TRBJ1-5 NA TRBV9 NA
CASSLRNFGGSTYEQYF TGTGCCAGCAGTTTACGGAATTTTGGGGGTTCGACCTACGAGCAGTACTTC TRBJ2-7 NA TRBV27 NA
CASSIGLADSYEQYF TGTGCCAGTAGTATAGGTCTAGCGGACTCCTACGAGCAGTACTTC TRBJ2-7 NA TRBV19 TRBD2
CASGGGAVFYEQYF TGTGCCAGCGGAGGGGGGGCCGTTTTCTACGAGCAGTACTTC TRBJ2-7 once TRBV2 NA
CASSPTGTQETQYF TGTGCCAGCAGCCCGACAGGGACCCAAGAGACCCAGTACTTC TRBJ2-5 NA TRBV6-4 TRBD1
CASSPQTSGRETQYF TGTGCCAGCAGTCCTCAGACTAGCGGAAGAGAGACCCAGTACTTC TRBJ2-5 NA TRBV14 TRBD2
CASSLGSGGDGNQPQHF TGTGCCAGCAGCTTAGGGTCAGGGGGGGACGGCAATCAGCCCCAGCATTTT TRBJ1-5 NA TRBV11-2 TRBD1
CASSLNRANYEQYF TGTGCCAGCAGTTTGAATAGAGCAAACTACGAGCAGTACTTC TRBJ2-7 NA TRBV27 NA
CASTEPQGASGANVLTF TGCGCCAGCACCGAACCCCAGGGGGCCTCTGGGGCCAACGTCCTGACTTTC TRBJ2-6 NA TRBV5-1 TRBD1
CASSRSQIEDFF TGTGCCAGCAGCAGGTCGCAAATTGAGGATTTCTTT TRBJ1-1 NA TRBV11-2 NA
CSVEGLEETQYF TGCAGCGTTGAAGGTCTAGAAGAGACCCAGTACTTC TRBJ2-5 NA TRBV29-1 NA
CASSGGTGGEKLFF TGCGCCAGCAGTGGAGGGACAGGGGGTGAAAAACTGTTTTTT TRBJ1-4 once TRBV10-1 TRBD1
CASSPSGSYNEQFF TGTGCCAGCTCACCTAGCGGGTCATACAATGAGCAGTTCTTC TRBJ2-1 NA TRBV18 TRBD2
CASSPKRGSGTGELFF TGTGCCAGCAGCCCCAAACGGGGGTCGGGCACCGGGGAGCTGTTTTTT TRBJ2-2 NA TRBV7-2 NA
CASSGDGAYNEQFF TGCGCCAGCAGTGGGGATGGGGCATACAATGAGCAGTTCTTC TRBJ2-1 NA TRBV5-1 NA
CAFSGSTEQYF TGTGCCTTTAGCGGGAGTACCGAGCAGTACTTC TRBJ2-7 NA TRBV30 TRBD2
CASSLGWYEQYF TGTGCCAGCAGCTTAGGCTGGTACGAGCAGTACTTC TRBJ2-7 few TRBV7-9 NA
CASSPDSNQPQHF TGTGCCAGCAGCCCCGATAGCAATCAGCCCCAGCATTTT TRBJ1-5 few TRBV9 NA
CASSSGFMDTEAFF TGCGCCAGCAGCTCGGGATTCATGGACACTGAAGCTTTCTTT TRBJ1-1 NA TRBV5-1 NA
CASSTTQYVEQFF TGTGCCAGCAGCACCACACAGTACGTTGAGCAGTTCTTC TRBJ2-1 NA TRBV21-1 NA
CASSLGTNTEAFF TGTGCCAGCAGCTTGGGTACGAACACTGAAGCTTTCTTT TRBJ1-1 few TRBV5-6 NA
CASSSKGDTDQPQHF TGTGCCAGCAGCTCGAAGGGTGACACAGATCAGCCCCAGCATTTT TRBJ1-5 NA TRBV7-9 NA
CAWSGGGQETQYF TGTGCCTGGAGCGGTGGGGGGCAAGAGACCCAGTACTTC TRBJ2-5 NA TRBV30 NA
CASSLGQGFAPMETQYF TGCGCCAGCAGCTTGGGACAGGGTTTTGCGCCCATGGAGACCCAGTACTTC TRBJ2-5 NA TRBV5-1 TRBD1
CASSRDRAGELFF TGTGCCAGCAGCCGAGATCGAGCCGGGGAGCTGTTTTTT TRBJ2-2 NA TRBV4-2 NA
CASSPQGASNQPQHF TGTGCCAGCTCACCACAGGGGGCCAGCAATCAGCCCCAGCATTTT TRBJ1-5 NA TRBV18 TRBD1
CASSYLGGRTGELFF TGTGCCAGCAGCTACTTAGGCGGGAGGACCGGGGAGCTGTTTTTT TRBJ2-2 NA TRBV27 TRBD2
CASSLAGGPSYEQYF TGTGCCAGCAGTCTAGCGGGAGGGCCGAGCTACGAGCAGTACTTC TRBJ2-7 NA TRBV28 TRBD2
CASSHRGNSYPGELFF TGCGCCAGCAGCCACCGAGGGAACTCCTATCCCGGGGAGCTGTTTTTT TRBJ2-2 NA TRBV4-3 NA
CASSEGPGNTIYF TGCGCCAGCAGTGAGGGTCCCGGAAACACCATATATTTT TRBJ1-3 NA TRBV10-2 NA
CASSPGDRDNQPQHF TGTGCCAGCAGCCCCGGGGACAGGGACAATCAGCCCCAGCATTTT TRBJ1-5 few TRBV28 TRBD1